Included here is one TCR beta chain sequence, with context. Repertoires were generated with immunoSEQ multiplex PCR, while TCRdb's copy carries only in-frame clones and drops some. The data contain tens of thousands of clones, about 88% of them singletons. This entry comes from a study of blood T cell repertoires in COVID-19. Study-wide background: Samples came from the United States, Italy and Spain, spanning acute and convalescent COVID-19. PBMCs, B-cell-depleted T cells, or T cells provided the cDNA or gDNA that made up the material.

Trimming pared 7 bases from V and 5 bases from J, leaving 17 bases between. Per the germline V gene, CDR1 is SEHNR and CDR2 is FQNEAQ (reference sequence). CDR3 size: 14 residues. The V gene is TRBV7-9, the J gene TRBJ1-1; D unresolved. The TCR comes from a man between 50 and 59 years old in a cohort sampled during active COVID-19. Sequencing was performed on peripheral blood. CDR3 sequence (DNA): TGTGCCAGCACCGAGGTAAGGGAGGTGACTGAAGCTTTCTTT. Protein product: CASTEVREVTEAFF.